Following are 23 T cell receptor beta chains from one sample sequenced in a study of type 1 and type 2 diabetes patients. The PCR template was genomic DNA. Multiplex PCR with 30 forward and 13 reverse primers amplified the TCR beta CDR3. TCRdb reprocessed the multiplex PCR reads via MiXCR and lists one record per CDR3 protein. Of about 270,000 distinct CDR3 sequences listed, over 45% are singletons. Sequenced: peripheral blood mononuclear cells (PBMCs). Receptor source: a man younger than 35 with type 2 diabetes.

This clonotype was observed a handful of times. The rearrangement joins TRBV19 to TRBJ2-7; D ambiguous. The CDR3 length is 14 residues. Germline-derived CDR1 and CDR2 are LNHDA and SQIVND (reference sequence). V lost 5 bases and J 0 bases, leaving 11 bases between the germline ends. CDR3 loop: CASSPQQSSYEQYF. CDR3 nucleotides: TGTGCCAGTAGTCCCCAACAGAGCTCCTACGAGCAGTACTTC.

The chain links TRBV7-2 to TRBJ1-1; D is uncertain. Germline assignment: CDR1 SGHTA and CDR2 FQGNSA. Trimming took 9 bases from V and 4 from J, leaving 15 bases between them. The CDR3 is 13 residues long. The CDR3 DNA reads as TGTGCCAGTAGTATACGAGGGCCCACTGAAGCTTTCTTT. Its translation is CASSIRGPTEAFF.

This clonotype came up once. The V and J genes are TRBV19 and TRBJ2-2; D might be TRBD1 (5 bases). The V gene's germline CDR1 is LNHDA and CDR2 SQIVND (reference sequence). V lost 6 bases to trimming and J lost 5 bases, with 16 bases between them. The CDR3 length is 15 residues. CDR3: CASSLGPRMTGELFF. CDR3 bases: TGTGCCAGTAGCCTGGGGCCCCGGATGACCGGGGAGCTGTTTTTT.

This clonotype was seen only a few times. V usage is TRBV6-6 and J usage is TRBJ2-7; TRBD2 is a possible D gene (7 bases). Between the trimmed V and J ends, which lost 6 bases and 5 bases, there was a span of 14 bases. This CDR3 is built from 13 residues. Germline-derived CDR1 and CDR2 are MNHNY and SVGAGI (reference sequence). This CDR3 is CASSFTGRDEQYF. Written as DNA, the CDR3 is TGTGCCAGCAGCTTTACAGGGAGGGACGAGCAGTACTTC.

This clonotype was seen a handful of times. The V call is TRBV19, the J call TRBJ1-1; no clear D gene. Trimming removed 5 bases at V and 4 bases at J, with 20 bases between. The germline CDR1 and CDR2 sequences are LNHDA and SQIVND (reference sequence). CDR3 length: 16 amino acids. For the CDR3, the DNA is TGTGCCAGTAGTCCCCTGGGGTCAGGTTTAGGCACTGAAGCTTTCTTT. It codes for CASSPLGSGLGTEAFF.

This clonotype showed up just a few times. This chain uses TRBV6-5 with TRBJ1-1; tentatively, D is TRBD1 (5 bases). The ends were cut back, 2 bases at V and 7 bases at J, with 17 bases in the middle. The CDR3 spans 15 residues. Germline V gene lookup returns CDR1 MNHEY and CDR2 SVGAGI. The DNA of the CDR3 is TGTGCCAGCAGTTACCGTGGCCGCCAGGGAGGTGAAGCTTTCTTT. Translating it yields CASSYRGRQGGEAFF.

This clonotype was seen only a few times. The chain links TRBV20-1 to TRBJ1-1; maybe TRBD1 (6 bases). Germline V CDR1 and CDR2: DFQATT, SNEGSKA (reference sequence). The CDR3 has 15 amino acids. Trimming left V 3 bases short and J 1 base short, with 15 bases between. The CDR3 is CSARGGHLTNTEAFF. The DNA of the CDR3 is TGCAGTGCTAGGGGGGGACATTTAACGAACACTGAAGCTTTCTTT.

The chain links TRBV20-1 to TRBJ2-1; D tentatively reads TRBD1 or TRBD2 (5 bases each). The CDR3 has 15 residues. Per germline, CDR1 DFQATT and CDR2 SNEGSKA (reference sequence). Trimming took 6 bases from V and 6 from J, leaving 21 bases between them. This CDR3 is CSARGGDGKTNEQFF. The CDR3, as DNA: TGCAGTGCGAGGGGTGGGGACGGCAAAACCAATGAGCAGTTCTTC.

This clonotype was picked up a small number of times. The CDR3 is CASLAGAVAYNEQFF. Written as DNA, the CDR3 is TGTGCCAGCTTAGCGGGAGCCGTCGCCTACAATGAGCAGTTCTTC. This chain connects TRBV28 to TRBJ2-1, with 9 positions matching TRBD2. The junction had 7 bases not matched to a gene; V was cut back by 8 bases and J by 2 bases. CDR1 is MDHEN and CDR2 is SYDVKM in the germline V gene. The CDR3 sequence is 15 residues long.

This chain connects TRBV7-6 to TRBJ1-5, with 9 bases aligning to TRBD1. The trim removed 5 bases at V and 5 bases at J, leaving 13 bases unmatched. Germline V gives CDR1 SGHVS, CDR2 FNYEAQ. The CDR3 extends over 17 amino acids. In DNA form, the CDR3 reads TGTGCCAGCAGCCAGCTGATTGGGACAGGGTGGGATCAGCCCCAGCATTTT. Amino acid sequence: CASSQLIGTGWDQPQHF.

The chain uses TRBV7-2 and TRBJ2-3; D not certain. CDR3 size: 13 residues. CDR1 SGHTA and CDR2 FQGNSA come from the germline V gene. V was cut by 6 bases and J by 5 bases, with 12 bases left in between. CDR3 bases: TGTGCCAGCAGTTACGGAATGGTAGATACGCAGTATTTT. Protein: CASSYGMVDTQYF.

This chain connects TRBV30 to TRBJ2-7, with 10 bases fitting TRBD1. TRBJ2-5 matches the DNA end more closely, so the J call is doubtful. There are 15 residues in the CDR3. Per the germline V gene, CDR1 is GTSNPN and CDR2 is SVGIG (reference sequence). The CDR3 region has the DNA TGTGCCTGCTCGGGACAGGGGTCTGTAGTGGAGACCCAGTACTTC. It yields the protein CACSGQGSVVETQYF.

The genes are TRBV6-1 and TRBJ1-6; 7 positions match TRBD1. Germline lookup yields CDR1 MNHNS and CDR2 SASEGT. The CDR3 contains 19 residues. The junction had 11 bases not matched to a gene; V was cut back by 3 bases and J by 0 bases. The CDR3 DNA sequence: TGTGCCAGCAGTGATTCCTGGACAGGATCCAGCTCCTATAATTCACCCCTCCACTTT. Translation: CASSDSWTGSSSYNSPLHF.

This clonotype was seen a few times. This chain links TRBV6-5 with TRBJ1-2, with D hard to call. Germline lookup yields CDR1 MNHEY and CDR2 SVGAGI. This CDR3 is built from 11 residues. Trimming took off 7 bases at V and 13 bases at J, with 16 bases between the two ends. The CDR3 region has the DNA TGTGCCAGCAACGGACCGGGCGGGAGCACCTTC. The encoded protein is CASNGPGGSTF.

This chain uses TRBV5-1 with TRBJ2-7; perhaps TRBD1 as D (5 bases). In germline, CDR1 is SGHRS, CDR2 YFSETQ. V lost 1 base and J 5 bases, leaving 10 bases between the germline ends. This CDR3 region has 13 residues. The CDR3 here is CASSLIGADEQYF. The CDR3 nucleotides read TGCGCCAGCAGCTTGATAGGGGCGGACGAGCAGTACTTC. The complete variable domain, with remaining parts taken from reference TRBV5-1 and TRBJ2-7, reads KAGVTQTPRYLIKTRGQQVTLSCSPISGHRSVSWYQQTPGQGLQFLFEYFSETQRNKGNFPGRFSGRQFSNSRSEMNVSTLELGDSALYLCASSLIGADEQYFGPGTRLTVT.

The chain recombines TRBV7-6 with TRBJ2-7; TRBD2 aligns across 9 bases. V trimming: 2 bases; J trimming: 3 bases; junction bases outside the gene matches: 14. Germline V gives CDR1 SGHVS, CDR2 FNYEAQ. There are 18 residues in the CDR3. The CDR3 protein is CASSLPAAGGAPDYEQYF. CDR3 sequence (DNA): TGTGCCAGCAGCTTACCAGCAGCGGGGGGTGCCCCAGACTACGAGCAGTACTTC.

Remarks on this clonotype: At one of its ends the junction is not consistent with the germline gene, which may arise from a read error. V usage is TRBV30 and J usage is TRBJ1-6; no reliable D call. The germline gives CDR1 GTSNPN, CDR2 SVGIG (reference sequence). The CDR3 extends over 15 amino acids. CDR3 coding DNA: TGTGCCCGGAGTGTACCCCGGACGGGTAATTCACCCCTCCACTTT. Translating gives CARSVPRTGNSPLHF.

This clonotype was picked up many times. This chain joins TRBV10-2 and TRBJ2-3; D is uncertain. This CDR3 spans 12 amino acids. Trimming stripped 4 bases from V and 0 bases from J, with 2 bases between. Germline values: CDR1 WSHSY, CDR2 SAAADI. The CDR3 sequence is CASSVSTDTQYF. The CDR3 DNA follows: TGCGCCAGCAGTGTGAGCACAGATACGCAGTATTTT.

In the case of this clonotype: Germline is not matched at one junction end, which may reflect a read error. This sequence joins TRBV9 and TRBJ1-1; 7 bases match TRBD1. The CDR3 runs 15 residues. Germline loops: CDR1 SGDLS, CDR2 YYNGEE. The CDR3 loop reads CAGSVGQAVNTEAFF. The DNA for the CDR3 is TGTGCCGGCAGCGTAGGACAGGCAGTTAACACTGAAGCTTTCTTT.

The chain uses TRBV29-1 and TRBJ1-2; no clear D gene. Germline V gene sequence: CDR1 SQVTM, CDR2 ANQGSEA. This CDR3 spans 13 amino acids. V was clipped by 1 base and J by 4 bases, with 10 bases between them. The CDR3 is CSVEGTVPYGYTF. DNA of the CDR3: TGCAGCGTTGAAGGAACAGTTCCCTATGGCTACACCTTC. Full variable domain (outside the CDR3, taken from reference TRBV29-1 and TRBJ1-2): SAVISQKPSRDICQRGTSLTIQCQVDSQVTMMFWYRQQPGQSLTLIATANQGSEATYESGFVIDKFPISRPNLTFSTLTVSNMSPEDSSIYLCSVEGTVPYGYTFGSGTRLTVV.

This clonotype was recorded a few times. The chain uses TRBV19 and TRBJ2-2; D might be TRBD2 (6 bases). The germline gives CDR1 LNHDA, CDR2 SQIVND (reference sequence). Trimming shortened V by 7 bases and J by 4 bases, and 10 bases separated the two germline ends. The CDR3 sequence is 13 residues long. In DNA, the CDR3 is TGTGCCAGTATTTCGGGAGTCACCGGGGAGCTGTTTTTT. Its translation: CASISGVTGELFF.

This clonotype occurred once. The chain uses TRBV9 and TRBJ2-3; D gene unclear. The germline gives CDR1 SGDLS, CDR2 YYNGEE. This CDR3 has 13 residues. V shed 2 bases and J shed 1 base, with 5 bases lying between them. This CDR3 is CASSVEGTDTQYF. The DNA of the CDR3 is TGTGCCAGCAGCGTCGAGGGCACAGATACGCAGTATTTT. Full variable domain (remainder filled in from reference TRBV9 and TRBJ2-3): DSGVTQTPKHLITATGQRVTLRCSPRSGDLSVYWYQQSLDQGLQFLIQYYNGEERAKGNILERFSAQQFPDLHSELNLSSLELGDSALYFCASSVEGTDTQYFGPGTRLTVL.

The V gene is TRBV7-3, the J gene TRBJ1-5, with D perhaps matching TRBD1 (6 bases). CDR1 SGHTA and CDR2 FQGTGA come from the germline V gene. Trimming took off 6 bases at V and 3 bases at J, with 9 bases between the two ends. CDR3 size: 13 residues. CDR3 in amino acids: CASRGTINQPQHF. The CDR3 bases are TGTGCCAGCAGGGGGACAATCAATCAGCCCCAGCATTTT.